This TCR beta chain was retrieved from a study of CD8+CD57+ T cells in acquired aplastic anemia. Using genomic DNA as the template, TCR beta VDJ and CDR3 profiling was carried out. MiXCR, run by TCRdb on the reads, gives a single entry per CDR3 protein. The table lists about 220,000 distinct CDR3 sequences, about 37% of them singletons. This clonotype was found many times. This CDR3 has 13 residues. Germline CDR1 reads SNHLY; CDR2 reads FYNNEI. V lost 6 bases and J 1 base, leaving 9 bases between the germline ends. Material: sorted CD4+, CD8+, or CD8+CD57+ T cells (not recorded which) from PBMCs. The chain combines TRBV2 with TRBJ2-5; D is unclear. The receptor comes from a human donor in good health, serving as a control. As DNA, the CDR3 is TGTGCCAGCAGGACGGGTCTCCAAGAGACCCAGTACTTC. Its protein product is CASRTGLQETQYF.